The sequence of this T cell receptor (beta chain) was determined in a study of control samples from healthy donors and cancer patients. Produced via immunoSEQ multiplex PCR; TCRdb's table is partial and in-frame only. The sample lists 150,000 or so clones; 80% to 90% were seen once. The V end was cut by 5 bases, the J end by 0 bases, with 7 bases between. The CDR3 sequence is 13 residues long. Germline V CDR1 and CDR2: SGHNT, YENEEA. Sequenced sample: blood. This chain connects TRBV11-3 to TRBJ1-1; D unclear. The source is a man in his late teens or twenties in good health. The CDR3 DNA reads as TGTGCCAGCAGCCGAGGGATGAACACTGAAGCTTTCTTT. Protein: CASSRGMNTEAFF.